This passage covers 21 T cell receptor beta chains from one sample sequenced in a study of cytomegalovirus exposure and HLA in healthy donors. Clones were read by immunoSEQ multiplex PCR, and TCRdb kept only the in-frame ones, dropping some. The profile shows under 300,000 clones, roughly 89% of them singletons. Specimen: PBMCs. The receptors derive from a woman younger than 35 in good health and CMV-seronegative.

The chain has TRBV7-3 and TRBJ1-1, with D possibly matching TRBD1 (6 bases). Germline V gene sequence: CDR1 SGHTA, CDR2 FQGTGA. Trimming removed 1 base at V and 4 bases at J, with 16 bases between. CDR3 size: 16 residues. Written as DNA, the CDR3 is TGTGCCAGCAGCTTAATAGGGCTGGGGGCGTTCACTGAAGCTTTCTTT. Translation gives CASSLIGLGAFTEAFF.

In DNA, the CDR3 is TGTGCCAGCAGCTTAAGGGGGAACACCGGGGAGCTGTTTTTT. It is translated as CASSLRGNTGELFF. The chain is built from TRBV7-9 and TRBJ2-2; D is perhaps TRBD1 (5 bases). V gave up 2 bases and J gave up 1 base, with 5 bases separating them. There are 14 residues in the CDR3. The germline CDR1 and CDR2 sequences are SEHNR and FQNEAQ (reference sequence).

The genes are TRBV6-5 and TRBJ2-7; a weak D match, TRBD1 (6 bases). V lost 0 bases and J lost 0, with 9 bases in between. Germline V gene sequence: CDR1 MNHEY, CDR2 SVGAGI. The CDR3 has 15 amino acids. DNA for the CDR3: TGTGCCAGCAGTTACTCGATAGGGGGCTCCTACGAGCAGTACTTC. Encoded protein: CASSYSIGGSYEQYF.

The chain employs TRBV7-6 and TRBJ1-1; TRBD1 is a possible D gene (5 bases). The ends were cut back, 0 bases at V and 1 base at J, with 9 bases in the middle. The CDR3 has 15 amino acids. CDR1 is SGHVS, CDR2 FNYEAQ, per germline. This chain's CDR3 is CASSLATGGNTEAFF. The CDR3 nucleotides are TGTGCCAGCAGCTTAGCTACAGGCGGGAACACTGAAGCTTTCTTT.

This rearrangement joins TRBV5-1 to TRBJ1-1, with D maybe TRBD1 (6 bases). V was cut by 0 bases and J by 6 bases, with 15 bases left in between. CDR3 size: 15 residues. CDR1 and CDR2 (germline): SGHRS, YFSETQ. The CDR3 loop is CASSLDRGANAEAFF. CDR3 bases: TGCGCCAGCAGCTTGGACCGGGGGGCTAACGCTGAAGCTTTCTTT.

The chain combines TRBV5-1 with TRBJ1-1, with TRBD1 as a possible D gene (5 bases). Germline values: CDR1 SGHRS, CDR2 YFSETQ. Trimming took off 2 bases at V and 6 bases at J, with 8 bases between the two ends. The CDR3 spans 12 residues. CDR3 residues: CASSFWGAEAFF. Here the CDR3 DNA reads TGCGCCAGCAGCTTCTGGGGGGCTGAAGCTTTCTTT.

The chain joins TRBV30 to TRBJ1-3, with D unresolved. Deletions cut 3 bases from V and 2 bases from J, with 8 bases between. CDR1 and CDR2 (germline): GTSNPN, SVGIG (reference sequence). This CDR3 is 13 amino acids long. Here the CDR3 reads CAWRQKAGNTIYF. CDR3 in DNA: TGTGCCTGGAGGCAGAAAGCTGGAAACACCATATATTTT.

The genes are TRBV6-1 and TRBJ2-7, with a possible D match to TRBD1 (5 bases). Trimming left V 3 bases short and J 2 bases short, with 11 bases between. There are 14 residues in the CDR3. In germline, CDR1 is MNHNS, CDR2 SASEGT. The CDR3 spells CASSDQGGPYEQYV. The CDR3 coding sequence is TGTGCCAGCAGTGACCAGGGCGGACCCTACGAGCAGTACGTC.

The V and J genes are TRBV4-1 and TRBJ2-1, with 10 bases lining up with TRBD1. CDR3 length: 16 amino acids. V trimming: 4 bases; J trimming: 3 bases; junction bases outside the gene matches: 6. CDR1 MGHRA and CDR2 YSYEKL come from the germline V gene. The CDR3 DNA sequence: TGCGCCAGCAGCCCCGGAGGGACAGGGGTCTACAATGAGCAGTTCTTC. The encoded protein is CASSPGGTGVYNEQFF.

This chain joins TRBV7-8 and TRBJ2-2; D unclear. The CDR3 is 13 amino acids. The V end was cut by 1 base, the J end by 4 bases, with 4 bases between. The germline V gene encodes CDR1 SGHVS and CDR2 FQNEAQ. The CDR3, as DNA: TGTGCCAGCAGCTTAGGTCGCACCGGGGAGCTGTTTTTT. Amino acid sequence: CASSLGRTGELFF.

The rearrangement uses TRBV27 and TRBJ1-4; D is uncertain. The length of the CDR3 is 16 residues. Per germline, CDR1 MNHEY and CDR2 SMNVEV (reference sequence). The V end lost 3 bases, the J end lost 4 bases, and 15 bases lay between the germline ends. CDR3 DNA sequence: TGTGCCAGCAGTTTTTTACCGGGCCGGGGTAATGAAAAACTGTTTTTT. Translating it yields CASSFLPGRGNEKLFF.

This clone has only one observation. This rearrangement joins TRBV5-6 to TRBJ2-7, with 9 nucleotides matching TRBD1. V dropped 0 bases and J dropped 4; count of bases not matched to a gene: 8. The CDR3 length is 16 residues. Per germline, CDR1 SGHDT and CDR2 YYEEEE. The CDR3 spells CASSLVSDRGSYEQYV. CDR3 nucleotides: TGTGCCAGCAGCTTGGTTAGTGACAGGGGGTCTTACGAGCAGTACGTC.

The CDR3 DNA is TGTGCCAGCACCCCTGGCAGATACTACAATGAGCAGTTCTTC. Protein: CASTPGRYYNEQFF. V is TRBV27 and J is TRBJ2-1, with D unclear. The V end lost 7 bases, the J end lost 3 bases, and 13 bases lay between the germline ends. Germline CDR1 is MNHEY and CDR2 is SMNVEV (reference sequence). This CDR3 contains 14 residues.

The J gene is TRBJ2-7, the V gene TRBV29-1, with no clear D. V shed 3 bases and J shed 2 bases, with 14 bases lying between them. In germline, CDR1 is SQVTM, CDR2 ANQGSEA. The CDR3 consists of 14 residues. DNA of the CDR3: TGCAGCGTTGATTCTTTTGGGCTAACCTACGAGCAGTACTTC. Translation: CSVDSFGLTYEQYF.

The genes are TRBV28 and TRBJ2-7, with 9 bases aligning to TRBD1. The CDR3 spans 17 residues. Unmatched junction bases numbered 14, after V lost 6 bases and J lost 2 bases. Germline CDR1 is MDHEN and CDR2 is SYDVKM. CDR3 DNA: TGTGCCAGCAGGTCTCCGGGACAGGGACACTTCCCCTACGAGCAGTACGTC. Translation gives CASRSPGQGHFPYEQYV.

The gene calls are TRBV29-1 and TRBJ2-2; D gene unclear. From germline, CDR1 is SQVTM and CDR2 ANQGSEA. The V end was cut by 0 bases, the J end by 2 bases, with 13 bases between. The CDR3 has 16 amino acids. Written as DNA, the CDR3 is TGCAGCGTTGAAGAGGCGGTTTCCGGTAACACCGGGGAGCTGTTTTTT. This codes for CSVEEAVSGNTGELFF.

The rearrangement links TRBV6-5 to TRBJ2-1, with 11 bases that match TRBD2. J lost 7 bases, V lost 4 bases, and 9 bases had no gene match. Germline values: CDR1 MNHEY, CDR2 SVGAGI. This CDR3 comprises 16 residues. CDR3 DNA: TGTGCCAGCAGTTCGTTAGCGGGGGGGCCAGGGAATGAGCAGTTCTTC. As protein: CASSSLAGGPGNEQFF.

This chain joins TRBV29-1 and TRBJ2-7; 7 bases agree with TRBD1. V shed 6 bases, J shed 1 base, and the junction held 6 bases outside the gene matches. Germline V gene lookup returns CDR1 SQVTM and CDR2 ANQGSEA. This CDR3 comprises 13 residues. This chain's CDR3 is CSVATGESYEQYV. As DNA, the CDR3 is TGCAGCGTAGCCACAGGGGAATCCTACGAGCAGTACGTC.

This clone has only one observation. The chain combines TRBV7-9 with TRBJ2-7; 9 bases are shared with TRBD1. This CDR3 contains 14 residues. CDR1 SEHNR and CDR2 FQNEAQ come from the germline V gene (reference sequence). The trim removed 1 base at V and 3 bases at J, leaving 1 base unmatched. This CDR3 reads CASSLGTGVYEQYV. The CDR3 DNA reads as TGTGCCAGCAGCTTAGGGACAGGGGTCTACGAGCAGTACGTC.

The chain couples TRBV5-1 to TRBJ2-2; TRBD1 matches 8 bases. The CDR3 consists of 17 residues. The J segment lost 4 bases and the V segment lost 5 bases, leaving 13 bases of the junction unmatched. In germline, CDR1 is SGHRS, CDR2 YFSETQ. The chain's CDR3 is CASRTNPGTGTTGELFF. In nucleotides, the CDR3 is TGCGCCAGCAGAACTAACCCCGGGACAGGAACCACCGGGGAGCTGTTTTTT.

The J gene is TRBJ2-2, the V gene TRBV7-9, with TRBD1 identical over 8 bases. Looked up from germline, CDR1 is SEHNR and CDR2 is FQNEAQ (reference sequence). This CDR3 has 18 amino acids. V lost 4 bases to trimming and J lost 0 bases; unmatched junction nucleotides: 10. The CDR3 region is CASSSRAGGYSNTGELFF. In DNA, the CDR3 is TGTGCCAGCAGCTCCCGGGCAGGGGGCTATTCGAACACCGGGGAGCTGTTTTTT.